This T cell receptor beta chain derives from a study of T cell responses to AZD1222 COVID-19 vaccine (dated by TCRdb to the early 2020s). Study-wide context: A total of about 240 trial participants underwent TCR sequencing, of whom some 210 received two doses of AZD1222 and roughly 25 received two doses of the MenACWY control vaccine. Trial participants were enrolled by age into 18-55, 56-69 and 70-plus year subgroups, with approximately 150, 30 and 60 TCR-sequenced participants respectively.

Points the paper makes about the study in general: Conclusions about previously exposed vaccinees are limited, since just six or seven AZD1222 recipients were seropositive for SARS-CoV-2 at baseline. In the small 56-69-year group, the increase in depth fell short of significance, most likely because of low power. Vaccine-associated CD4 TCRs spanned the whole spike protein, with dominant responses in regions 160-218 and 743-854. After two AZD1222 doses, both the breadth and the depth of spike-specific TCRs were significantly higher than at day 0 and than in MenACWY recipients. Because no day 14 peak-response samples were available, the repertoires could be characterized only after the peak T cell response. Epitopes outside the regions mutated in the B.1.351 and B.1.1.7 variants were reportedly recognized by nearly half of the unique spike-specific TCRs. Participants were mostly white British, with more females than males. The authors suggested clonal diversity may have been underestimated.

The CDR3 regions of human TCRbeta chains were analyzed by immunosequencing. The paper's data handling went like this. TCRs in the repertoires were matched against a reference library of SARS-CoV-2-specific TCRs that had been generated with the MIRA antigen-specificity platform. Breadth meant the fraction of unique TCRs that were SARS-CoV-2-associated, whereas depth meant the fraction of total T cells that were SARS-CoV-2-associated. Using the MIRA data, every spike-specific TCR was mapped to the spike region that the TCR reacted to and assigned to either a CD4 or a CD8 class. Log10-transformed breadth and depth values were compared by one-way ANOVA with Sidak's multiple comparisons tests. The table comes from immuneACCESS by way of TCRdb, which keeps in-frame sequences with V and J called. Part of the clones is missing from these tables; in studies checked, under half for an unresolved V gene and the rest for unknown reasons. That table is the source of V, J and clone size, and D and trimming were worked out from the DNA. The sample table lists 130,000 or so clones, roughly 85% of them with a count of one. Jointly, the top ten make up 7.9% of the sample.

Read against the paper, the sample's time point label means: about 28 days (+/-7) after the second vaccine dose. In the paper's terms, the treatment or condition label means: meningococcal conjugate vaccine given as trial control. Vaccinee samples were obtained from the UK trials COV001 and COV002, which included a single-blind randomized controlled phase 2/3 trial of AZD1222 (ChAdOx1 nCoV-19) in healthy adults. Trial participant PBMC samples were collected at day 0 and day 28 after the second dose for TCRbeta chain sequencing. On this clone itself: The specificity of this receptor is unknown. The input lacks base qualities; no much larger clone sits a single base away.

Measured from the cysteine to the phenylalanine, the CDR3 is 16 residues long. CDR3 DNA only is kept here, 48 bases in frame from base 1. V loses 3 bases, J loses 7 bases, and the germline ends lie 19 bases apart. As encoded in the germline V gene (reference sequence), CDR1 is SGHKS while CDR2 is YYEKEE. The specimen was peripheral blood, collected 28 days after the second dose of the MenACWY control vaccine. The V and J segments used are TRBV5-5 and TRBJ1-4, and the D gene may be TRBD1, 6 bases matching. The TCR sequence derives from an adult who received the MenACWY meningococcal vaccine as a control. The bases read TGTGCCAGCAGCTCTAATCCCGGGACACCCGCTGAAAAACTGTTTTTT. It specifies CASSSNPGTPAEKLFF.